The next 11 T cell receptor beta chains were all read from a single sample in a study of Graves' ophthalmopathy and Graves' hyperthyroidism. RNA transcripts were the source from which TCR beta CDR3 regions were amplified. HTBI-primed RT-PCR formed the first round, and a multiplex PCR formed the second. TCRdb re-called the multiplex PCR reads with MiXCR, one entry per CDR3 protein. Among under 350,000 distinct CDR3 sequences listed, about a sixth were seen once. Specimen: peripheral blood. Source of these receptors: an adult man with Graves' ophthalmopathy.

The chain recombines TRBV3-1 with TRBJ2-7; D is unclear. The V gene lost 4 bases and the J gene lost 4 bases, with 17 bases spanning the gap. CDR1 is LGHDT, CDR2 YNNKEL, per germline (reference sequence). This CDR3 spans 15 amino acids. The CDR3 sequence: CASSRTLLSGYEQYF. The DNA for the CDR3 is TGTGCCAGCAGCCGCACCCTCTTGTCGGGTTACGAGCAGTACTTC.

This clonotype was seen at least ten times. As DNA, the CDR3 is TGTGCCAGCAGCTTCCCCGAGGGACAGGGGTCACAAGAGACCCAGTACTTC. Translating it yields CASSFPEGQGSQETQYF. The chain carries TRBV7-2 and TRBJ2-5, with 10 positions matching TRBD1. The CDR3 is 17 residues long. Unmatched junction bases numbered 9, after V lost 3 bases and J lost 2 bases. Germline assignment: CDR1 SGHTA and CDR2 FQGNSA.

This clonotype was found many times. The chain uses TRBV20-1 and TRBJ2-5; TRBD1 or TRBD2 may be the D gene (6 bases each). Trimming removed 6 bases at V and 3 bases at J, with 17 bases between. The CDR3 sequence is 14 residues long. Germline V gives CDR1 DFQATT, CDR2 SNEGSKA (reference sequence). The CDR3 bases are TGCAGTGCCGTCAAACAGGGAGGTGAAGAGACCCAGTACTTC. This gives the protein CSAVKQGGEETQYF.

This clonotype was detected ten times or more. This chain joins TRBV11-2 and TRBJ2-4, with D maybe TRBD1 (7 bases). There are 15 residues in the CDR3. The germline gives CDR1 SGHAT, CDR2 FQNNGV. V lost 6 bases and J 3 bases, leaving 15 bases between the germline ends. The CDR3 DNA is TGTGCCAGCAGGAATACCAGGGGGGTCAAAAACATTCAGTACTTC. It codes for CASRNTRGVKNIQYF.

The CDR3 coding sequence is TGTGCCAGCAGTTTATGGAATGGGGTATTGAACACCGGGGAGCTGTTTTTT. It encodes CASSLWNGVLNTGELFF. V usage is TRBV12-3 or TRBV12-4 and J usage is TRBJ2-2, with no clear D. V was clipped by 2 bases and J by 1 base, with 14 bases between them. The CDR3 runs 17 residues.

This clonotype has at least ten counts. This chain connects TRBV20-1 to TRBJ2-7, with D tentatively TRBD1 or TRBD2 (7 bases each). The CDR3 is 14 amino acids. Germline V gene lookup returns CDR1 DFQATT and CDR2 SNEGSKA (reference sequence). The ends were cut back, 5 bases at V and 6 bases at J, with 20 bases in the middle. The CDR3 is CSAPQGGPGGEQYF. As DNA, the CDR3 is TGCAGTGCTCCTCAGGGGGGCCCGGGAGGCGAGCAGTACTTC.

As regards this clonotype: Germline is not matched at one junction end, which may reflect a read error. The chain combines TRBV20-1 with TRBJ2-5; TRBD1 is a possible D gene (6 bases). This CDR3 spans 14 amino acids. Germline V lookup: CDR1 DFQATT, CDR2 SNEGSKA (reference sequence). CDR3 nucleotide sequence: TGCAGTGCTAGTGATGCCCAGGGGAAAGAGACTCAGTACTTC. It codes for CSASDAQGKETQYF.

This clonotype was counted at least ten times. This chain links TRBV19 with TRBJ2-2, with D uncertain. The CDR3 runs 13 residues. V was cut by 2 bases and J by 3 bases, with 4 bases left in between. Per germline, CDR1 LNHDA and CDR2 SQIVND (reference sequence). This CDR3 reads CASSIRHTGELFF. DNA of the CDR3: TGTGCCAGTAGTATACGGCACACCGGGGAGCTGTTTTTT.

This clonotype was seen ten or more times. This rearrangement joins TRBV5-1 to TRBJ2-2; D remains ambiguous. The V gene's germline CDR1 is SGHRS and CDR2 YFSETQ. Trimming pared 0 bases from V and 1 base from J, leaving 7 bases between. CDR3 length equals 15 residues. For the CDR3, the DNA is TGCGCCAGCAGCTTGGTAGGAGTGAACACCGGGGAGCTGTTTTTT. Translating gives CASSLVGVNTGELFF.

This clonotype appeared many times. The J gene is TRBJ1-1, the V gene TRBV30; 8 nucleotides line up with TRBD1. This CDR3 has 16 amino acids. Germline V gene lookup returns CDR1 GTSNPN and CDR2 SVGIG (reference sequence). Trimming removed 2 bases from V and 7 bases from J; junction bases left unmatched: 15. CDR3 residues: CAWSQPRITGGLEAFF. CDR3 nucleotides: TGTGCCTGGAGTCAGCCCCGGATAACAGGGGGACTTGAAGCTTTCTTT.

This clonotype was seen at least ten times. The gene calls are TRBV30 and TRBJ1-1; TRBD1 matches at 7 bases. The CDR3 loop spans 15 amino acids. V lost 5 bases, J lost 1 base, and 10 bases stayed unmatched. Germline V lookup: CDR1 GTSNPN, CDR2 SVGIG (reference sequence). CDR3 DNA: TGTGCCTGGCTACCTCAGGGGGTCGGGAACACTGAAGCTTTCTTT. It yields the protein CAWLPQGVGNTEAFF.